The following is a T cell receptor beta chain sequence with its context. The sample comes from a study of pediatric ulcerative colitis. The CDR3 has 14 residues. Germline CDR1 SGHRS, CDR2 YFSETQ. Sequencing was performed with immunoSEQ multiplex PCR; in TCRdb, only in-frame clones are kept and a portion is missing. The profile shows roughly 60,000 clones, 87% of them singletons. The V gene is TRBV5-1, the J gene TRBJ2-5; D unresolved. The end of the DNA aligns better with TRBJ2-7, so the J call may be wrong. Sequencing was done on a sample of blood. The receptor was isolated from a boy aged 5-17 years who was a control in a study of pediatric ulcerative colitis. The CDR3 spells CASSFDGYTYEQYF. CDR3 bases: TGCGCCAGCAGCTTTGACGGATACACCTACGAGCAGTACTTC.